This T cell receptor (beta chain) was recorded in a study of T cell repertoires in cytomegalovirus infection. Study summary: In public TCR beta signatures, there were indications of both CMV infection and matching HLA type.

General study findings and limits: Clonotype analysis showed dominance of the ex vivo response by HLA-C-restricted CMV-specific TCR beta clonotypes. Summed frequency of public TCR beta families distinguished CMV carriers with the relevant HLA.

MiXCR, applied by TCRdb to the reads, yields one record per CDR3 protein. The data contain more than 150,000 distinct CDR3 sequences, roughly 19% of them singletons. As concerns this clonotype: Its antigen remains unknown.

The sequence was obtained from a human donor in good health (CMV status not recorded). Some clones in this sample may be carry-over from other donors' samples. What was sequenced was PBMCs.

The chain's CDR3 is CASSRDTNTEAFF. As DNA, the CDR3 is TGTGCCAGCTCACGGGACACGAACACTGAAGCTTTCTTT. The chain links TRBV18 to TRBJ1-1; a possible D gene is TRBD1 (6 bases). Germline CDR1 and CDR2: KGHSH and LQKENI. Between the trimmed V and J ends, which lost 4 bases and 1 base, there was a span of 7 bases. There are 13 residues in the CDR3.